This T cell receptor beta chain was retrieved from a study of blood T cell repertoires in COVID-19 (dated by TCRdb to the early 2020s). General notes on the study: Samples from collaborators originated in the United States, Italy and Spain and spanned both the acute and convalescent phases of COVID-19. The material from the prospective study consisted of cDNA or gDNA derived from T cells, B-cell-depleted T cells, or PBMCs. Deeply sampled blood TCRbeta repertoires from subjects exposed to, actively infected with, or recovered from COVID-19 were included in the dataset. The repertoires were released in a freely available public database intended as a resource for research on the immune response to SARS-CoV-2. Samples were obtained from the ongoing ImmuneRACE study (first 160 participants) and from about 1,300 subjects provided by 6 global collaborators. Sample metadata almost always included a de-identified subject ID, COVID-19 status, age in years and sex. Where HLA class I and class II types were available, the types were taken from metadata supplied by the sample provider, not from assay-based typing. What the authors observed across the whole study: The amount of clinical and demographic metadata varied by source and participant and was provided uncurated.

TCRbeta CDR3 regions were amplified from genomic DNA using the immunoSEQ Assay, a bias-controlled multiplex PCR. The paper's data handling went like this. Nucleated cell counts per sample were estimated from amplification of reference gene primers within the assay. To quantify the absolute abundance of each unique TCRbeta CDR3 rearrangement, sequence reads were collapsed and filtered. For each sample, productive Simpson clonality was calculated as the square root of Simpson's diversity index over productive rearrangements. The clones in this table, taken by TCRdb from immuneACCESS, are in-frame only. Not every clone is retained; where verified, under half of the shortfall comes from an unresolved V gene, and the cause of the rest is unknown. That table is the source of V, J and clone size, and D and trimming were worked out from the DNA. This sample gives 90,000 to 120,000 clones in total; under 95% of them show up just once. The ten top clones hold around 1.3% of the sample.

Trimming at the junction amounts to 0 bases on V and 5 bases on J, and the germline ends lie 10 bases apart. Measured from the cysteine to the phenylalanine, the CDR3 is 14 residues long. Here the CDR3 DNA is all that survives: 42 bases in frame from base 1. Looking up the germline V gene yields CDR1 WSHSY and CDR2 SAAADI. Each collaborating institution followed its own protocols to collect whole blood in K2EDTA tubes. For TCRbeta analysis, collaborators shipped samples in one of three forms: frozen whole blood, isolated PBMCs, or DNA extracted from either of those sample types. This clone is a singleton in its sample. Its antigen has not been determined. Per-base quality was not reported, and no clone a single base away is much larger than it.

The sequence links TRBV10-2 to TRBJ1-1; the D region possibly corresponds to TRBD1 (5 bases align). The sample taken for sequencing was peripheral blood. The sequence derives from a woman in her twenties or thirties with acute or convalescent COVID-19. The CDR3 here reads CASSESGVGTEAFF. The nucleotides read TGCGCCAGCAGTGAGTCAGGGGTTGGTACTGAAGCTTTCTTT.